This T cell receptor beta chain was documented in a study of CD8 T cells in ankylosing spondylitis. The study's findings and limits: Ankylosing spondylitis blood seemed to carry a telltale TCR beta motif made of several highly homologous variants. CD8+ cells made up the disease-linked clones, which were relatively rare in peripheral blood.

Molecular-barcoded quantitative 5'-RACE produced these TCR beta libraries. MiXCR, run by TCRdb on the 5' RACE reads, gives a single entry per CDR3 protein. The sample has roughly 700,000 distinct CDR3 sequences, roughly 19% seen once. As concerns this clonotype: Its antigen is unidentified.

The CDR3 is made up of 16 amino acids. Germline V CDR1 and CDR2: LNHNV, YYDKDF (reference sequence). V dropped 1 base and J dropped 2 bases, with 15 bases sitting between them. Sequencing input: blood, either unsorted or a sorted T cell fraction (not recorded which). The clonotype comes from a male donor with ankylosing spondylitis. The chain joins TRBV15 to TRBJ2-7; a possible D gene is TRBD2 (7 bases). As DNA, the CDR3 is TGTGCCACCAGCAGAGTCTTAGGGGGAGGGACCTACGAGCAGTACTTC. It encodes CATSRVLGGGTYEQYF.